Listed here are 31 T cell receptor beta chains from one sample, sequenced in a study of T cell repertoires in cytomegalovirus infection. TCRdb re-derived calls from the reads in MiXCR, one entry per CDR3 protein. The table shows hundreds of thousands of distinct CDR3 sequences, with under 45% occurring only once. Their cognate antigens are unknown. Sample: cultured PBMCs, taken from culture after CMV antigen stimulation. Receptors were obtained from a human donor in good health (CMV status not recorded). Some clones in this sample may be carry-over from other donors' samples.

The rearrangement uses TRBV4-3 and TRBJ1-2; 8 bases map to TRBD1. The CDR3 runs to 16 residues. J gave up 5 bases and V 0 bases, and 8 bases lay outside the gene matches. The germline gives CDR1 LGHNA, CDR2 YSLEER. The CDR3 loop is CASSQERRGQVYGYTF. For the CDR3, the DNA is TGCGCCAGCAGCCAAGAGAGAAGGGGACAGGTATATGGCTACACCTTC.

This chain joins TRBV20-1 and TRBJ2-1; TRBD2 matches at 10 bases. V lost 1 base and J lost 0; bases outside the gene matches: 6. CDR1 is DFQATT, CDR2 SNEGSKA, per germline (reference sequence). CDR3 size: 17 residues. Here the CDR3 reads CSARGLAGALSYNEQFF. DNA of the CDR3: TGCAGTGCTAGAGGGCTAGCGGGGGCCCTCTCCTACAATGAGCAGTTCTTC.

This clonotype was counted a few times. The chain employs TRBV7-2 and TRBJ2-5; D unresolved. With 1 base removed from V and 4 bases from J, the gap between germline ends came to 10 bases. The length of the CDR3 is 14 residues. Germline V gene data show CDR1 as SGHTA and CDR2 as FQGNSA. CDR3 nucleotides: TGTGCCAGCAGCTTAGAAGTCAGAAGAGAGACCCAGTACTTC. Encoded protein: CASSLEVRRETQYF.

The V and J genes are TRBV28 and TRBJ1-1, with D possibly being TRBD1 (5 bases). V was trimmed by 2 bases and J by 0 bases, leaving 7 bases between them. This CDR3 spans 14 amino acids. CDR1 is MDHEN, CDR2 SYDVKM, per germline. CDR3 in DNA: TGTGCCAGCAGTTTACCAGGGATGAACACTGAAGCTTTCTTT. Protein: CASSLPGMNTEAFF.

This clonotype was observed a handful of times. The CDR3 loop reads CASSPHYTGGYTF. The CDR3 region has the DNA TGTGCCAGCAGTCCCCACTACACCGGTGGCTACACCTTC. The V and J genes are TRBV12-3 or TRBV12-4 and TRBJ1-2; D unclear. CDR3 size: 13 residues. Trimming took off 5 bases at V and 7 bases at J, with 14 bases between the two ends.

The rearrangement uses TRBV4-1 and TRBJ1-2, with 8 bases matching TRBD1. The CDR3 runs to 14 residues. CDR1 is MGHRA, CDR2 YSYEKL, per germline. The ends lost 2 bases at V and 7 bases at J; junction bases unmatched: 6. DNA of the CDR3: TGCGCCAGCAGCCAACCGGGACAGGTTCGTGGCTACACCTTC. It encodes CASSQPGQVRGYTF.

The CDR3 spells CASSLIHGSSYEQYF. The CDR3 DNA is TGTGCCAGCAGCTTAATCCATGGAAGCTCCTACGAGCAGTACTTC. The chain uses TRBV7-2 and TRBJ2-7; no firm D call. The CDR3 totals 15 residues. The germline CDR1 and CDR2 sequences are SGHTA and FQGNSA. V shed 2 bases and J shed 0 bases, with 11 bases lying between them.

The genes are TRBV6-8 and TRBJ1-5; D is uncertain. V dropped 8 bases and J dropped 4 bases, with 12 bases sitting between them. The CDR3 sequence is 13 residues long. CDR1 and CDR2 (germline): MNHGY, SAAAGT. CDR3 protein: CASGSRPNQPQHF. The CDR3 coding sequence is TGTGCCAGCGGTTCGAGGCCAAATCAGCCCCAGCATTTT.

The CDR3 region has the DNA TGTGCCAGCAGTTGGACCCCCTCCGGGGAGCTGTTTTTT. Translating it yields CASSWTPSGELFF. This sequence joins TRBV7-2 and TRBJ2-2; D is unresolved. The V gene's germline CDR1 is SGHTA and CDR2 FQGNSA. CDR3 length: 13 amino acids. V was cut by 6 bases and J by 6 bases, with 11 bases left in between.

V gene TRBV7-9 combines with J gene TRBJ2-7, with D unresolved. Germline assignment: CDR1 SEHNR and CDR2 FQNEAQ (reference sequence). Trimming stripped 1 base from V and 7 bases from J, with 8 bases between. The CDR3 is 12 amino acids. CDR3 loop: CASSLEVGEQYF. The CDR3 DNA is TGTGCCAGCAGCTTAGAGGTGGGAGAGCAGTACTTC. Variable domain in full (rest from reference TRBV7-9 and TRBJ2-7): DTGVSQNPRHKITKRGQNVTFRCDPISEHNRLYWYRQTLGQGPEFLTYFQNEAQLEKSRLLSDRFSAERPKGSFSTLEIQRTEQGDSAMYLCASSLEVGEQYFGPGTRLTVT.

This clonotype was observed a handful of times. J is TRBJ2-7 and V is TRBV6-6; 8 bases map to TRBD2. The trim removed 2 bases at V and 0 bases at J, leaving 9 bases unmatched. CDR1 is MNHNY and CDR2 is SVGAGI in the germline V gene (reference sequence). This CDR3 region has 17 residues. The CDR3 protein is CASSYSPGGGHSYEQYF. The CDR3 nucleotides are TGTGCCAGCAGTTACAGTCCGGGCGGGGGGCACTCCTACGAGCAGTACTTC.

Only a few counts were recorded for this clonotype. The chain is built from TRBV15 and TRBJ1-2; D uncertain. Per the germline V gene, CDR1 is LNHNV and CDR2 is YYDKDF (reference sequence). The CDR3 length is 14 residues. Trimming took off 1 base at V and 8 bases at J, with 14 bases between the two ends. CDR3 DNA: TGTGCCACCAGCAGAGGGGAGGGTACGGCGGGCTACACCTTC. Translated, it gives CATSRGEGTAGYTF. Drawing the rest from reference TRBV15 and TRBJ1-2, the complete variable domain is DAMVIQNPRYQVTQFGKPVTLSCSQTLNHNVMYWYQQKSSQAPKLLFHYYDKDFNNEADTPDNFQSRRPNTSFCFLDIRSPGLGDTAMYLCATSRGEGTAGYTFGSGTRLTVV.

The rearrangement joins TRBV27 to TRBJ1-6; a possible D gene is TRBD1 (6 bases). The CDR3 has 17 amino acids. Looked up from germline, CDR1 is MNHEY and CDR2 is SMNVEV (reference sequence). V was trimmed by 5 bases and J by 8 bases, leaving 22 bases between them. CDR3 sequence reads: CASSPEKIRGRDSPLHF. DNA for the CDR3: TGTGCCAGCAGTCCAGAAAAGATCAGGGGTAGGGATTCACCCCTCCACTTT.

This sequence joins TRBV20-1 and TRBJ1-2, with 7 nucleotides matching TRBD1. CDR3 length equals 14 residues. V dropped 5 bases and J dropped 7; count of bases not matched to a gene: 13. Germline CDR1 DFQATT, CDR2 SNEGSKA (reference sequence). CDR3 loop: CSAGLGTDMVGYTF. In DNA form, the CDR3 reads TGCAGTGCTGGATTGGGGACAGACATGGTTGGCTACACCTTC.

Many counts were recorded for this clonotype. This chain connects TRBV7-2 to TRBJ1-1; the match to TRBD1 covers 7 bases. Trimming at V came to 8 bases and at J to 2 bases, leaving 8 bases not matched to a gene. This CDR3 has 14 residues. Per the germline V gene, CDR1 is SGHTA and CDR2 is FQGNSA. The CDR3: CASGWTGANTEAFF. As DNA, the CDR3 is TGTGCCAGCGGGTGGACAGGAGCAAACACTGAAGCTTTCTTT. Full variable domain (outside the CDR3, taken from reference TRBV7-2 and TRBJ1-1): GAGVSQSPSNKVTEKGKDVELRCDPISGHTALYWYRQSLGQGLEFLIYFQGNSAPDKSGLPSDRFSAERTGGSVSTLTIQRTQQEDSAVYLCASGWTGANTEAFFGQGTRLTVV.

V gene TRBV2 combines with J gene TRBJ1-1, with D perhaps matching TRBD1 (5 bases). V lost 3 bases and J lost 8, with 10 bases in between. Looked up from germline, CDR1 is SNHLY and CDR2 is FYNNEI. The CDR3 runs 12 residues. CDR3 sequence reads: CASSEGGREAFF. Here the CDR3 DNA reads TGTGCCAGCAGTGAGGGGGGACGGGAAGCTTTCTTT.

This clonotype was found a few times. The chain recombines TRBV12-3 or TRBV12-4 with TRBJ2-5, with no clear D. CDR3 size: 13 residues. V was shortened by 3 bases and J by 7 bases, with 12 bases between the two germline ends. In DNA form, the CDR3 reads TGTGCCAGCAGTTTGTCGGCCCCAGTGACCCAGTACTTC. Protein product: CASSLSAPVTQYF.

This clonotype was picked up one time. The genes are TRBV7-9 and TRBJ2-1; perhaps TRBD2 as D (5 bases). The CDR3 covers 15 residues. V was shortened by 4 bases and J by 4 bases, with 14 bases between the two germline ends. Germline assignment: CDR1 SEHNR and CDR2 FQNEAQ (reference sequence). The CDR3: CASSSPGIRYNEQFF. The CDR3 DNA reads TGTGCCAGCAGCTCGCCGGGGATTCGATACAATGAGCAGTTCTTC.

The chain employs TRBV11-3 and TRBJ2-7; no clear D gene. The CDR3 has 13 amino acids. Germline V gene lookup returns CDR1 SGHNT and CDR2 YENEEA. V shed 5 bases and J shed 6 bases, with 14 bases lying between them. DNA for the CDR3: TGTGCCAGCAGCGGTAAAGCATCCATCGAGCAGTACTTC. Translation gives CASSGKASIEQYF.

This sequence joins TRBV28 and TRBJ2-5, with D perhaps matching TRBD2 (7 bases). Germline V gene data show CDR1 as MDHEN and CDR2 as SYDVKM. The CDR3 sequence is 16 residues long. V dropped 5 bases and J dropped 1 base, with 17 bases sitting between them. CDR3 in DNA: TGTGCCAGCAGTGTACTCTTAGGGGGGGCCCAAGAGACCCAGTACTTC. It is translated as CASSVLLGGAQETQYF.

This clonotype was seen at least ten times. J is TRBJ2-1 and V is TRBV19; D remains unclear. In germline, CDR1 is LNHDA, CDR2 SQIVND (reference sequence). The CDR3 loop spans 15 amino acids. Trimming left V 3 bases short and J 6 bases short, with 15 bases between. DNA for the CDR3: TGTGCCAGTAGTATTTCGAGGAGTCCCGCCAATGAGCAGTTCTTC. This codes for CASSISRSPANEQFF. The full variable domain, completed using reference TRBV19 and TRBJ2-1, is DGGITQSPKYLFRKEGQNVTLSCEQNLNHDAMYWYRQDPGQGLRLIYYSQIVNDFQKGDIAEGYSVSREKKESFPLTVTSAQKNPTAFYLCASSISRSPANEQFFGPGTRLTVL.

V gene TRBV2 combines with J gene TRBJ2-5, with a tentative D call TRBD2 (6 bases). CDR1 and CDR2 (germline): SNHLY, FYNNEI. There are 14 residues in the CDR3. Trimming shortened V by 8 bases and J by 4 bases, and 17 bases separated the two germline ends. Here the CDR3 DNA reads TGTGCCAGCCTAAAGAGGAGGGGAGGAGAGACCCAGTACTTC. Residues: CASLKRRGGETQYF.

This chain uses TRBV6-5 with TRBJ2-3; 9 bases are a match to TRBD2. The length of the CDR3 is 17 residues. J gave up 1 base and V 7 bases, and 12 bases lay outside the gene matches. Looked up from germline, CDR1 is MNHEY and CDR2 is SVGAGI. The CDR3 spells CASNPPLTSGGTDTQYF. CDR3 DNA sequence: TGTGCCAGCAATCCCCCCTTGACTAGCGGAGGCACAGATACGCAGTATTTT.

This clonotype was counted ten times or more. The chain links TRBV12-3 or TRBV12-4 to TRBJ2-3; unclear D gene. This CDR3 comprises 11 residues. V lost 5 bases and J 4 bases, leaving 4 bases between the germline ends. The CDR3 bases are TGTGCCAGCAGTGGAGCAGATACGCAGTATTTT. This sequence encodes CASSGADTQYF.

This clonotype turned up a few times. J is TRBJ1-1 and V is TRBV7-4; 8 bases fit TRBD1. The CDR3 has 19 amino acids. Germline V gene data show CDR1 as SGHVT and CDR2 as SQSDAQ. J lost 2 bases, V lost 5 bases, and 19 bases had no gene match. This CDR3 is CASSPARQGSYYRNTEAFF. In DNA form, the CDR3 reads TGTGCCAGCAGCCCAGCCCGACAGGGGAGCTATTATAGAAACACTGAAGCTTTCTTT. Filled out from reference TRBV7-4 and TRBJ1-1, the complete variable domain reads GAGVSQSPRYKVAKRGRDVALRCDSISGHVTLYWYRQTLGQGSEVLTYSQSDAQRDKSGRPSGRFSAERPERSVSTLKIQRTEQGDSAVYLCASSPARQGSYYRNTEAFFGQGTRLTVV.

The rearrangement joins TRBV2 to TRBJ1-5, with TRBD1 as a possible D gene (5 bases). V dropped 2 bases and J dropped 6 bases, with 11 bases sitting between them. The CDR3 spans 14 residues. The germline V gene encodes CDR1 SNHLY and CDR2 FYNNEI. CDR3 in amino acids: CASSEMGVGQPQHF. CDR3 coding DNA: TGTGCCAGCAGTGAAATGGGGGTAGGTCAGCCCCAGCATTTT. Looking up the rest from reference TRBV2 and TRBJ1-5 gives the full variable domain: EPEVTQTPSHQVTQMGQEVILRCVPISNHLYFYWYRQILGQKVEFLVSFYNNEISEKSEIFDDQFSVERPDGSNFTLKIRSTKLEDSAMYFCASSEMGVGQPQHFGDGTRLSIL.

The rearrangement links TRBV5-4 to TRBJ2-2, with 7 nucleotides matching TRBD1. Trimming cost V 4 bases and J 10 bases; bases outside gene matches: 10. The germline CDR1 and CDR2 sequences are SGHNT and YYREEE (reference sequence). The CDR3 is made up of 14 amino acids. CDR3: CASSPGTAKKELFF. The CDR3 bases are TGTGCCAGCAGCCCTGGGACAGCCAAGAAGGAGCTGTTTTTT.

The CDR3 protein is CASSLSGVVSGNTIYF. CDR3 nucleotide sequence: TGTGCCAGCAGCTTATCAGGGGTCGTCTCTGGAAACACCATATATTTT. The rearrangement joins TRBV7-9 to TRBJ1-3; D may be TRBD1 (6 bases). Germline loops: CDR1 SEHNR, CDR2 FQNEAQ (reference sequence). This CDR3 comprises 16 residues. V lost 2 bases and J lost 0, with 11 bases in between.

The V and J genes are TRBV4-1 and TRBJ2-1, with D uncertain. The CDR3 covers 16 residues. Germline V CDR1 and CDR2: MGHRA, YSYEKL. V shed 1 base and J shed 4 bases, with 14 bases lying between them. The CDR3 spells CASSQVDLISYNEQFF. The CDR3 coding sequence is TGCGCCAGCAGCCAAGTGGACCTAATATCGTACAATGAGCAGTTCTTC.

This clonotype came up a few times. This chain uses TRBV6-5 with TRBJ2-2; D call uncertain. Germline V gene lookup returns CDR1 MNHEY and CDR2 SVGAGI. The CDR3 length is 13 residues. The V end lost 2 bases, the J end lost 3 bases, and 4 bases lay between the germline ends. CDR3 in DNA: TGTGCCAGCAGTTACCCTTACACCGGGGAGCTGTTTTTT. This encodes CASSYPYTGELFF.

The rearrangement links TRBV28 to TRBJ1-2; D is undetermined. Germline values: CDR1 MDHEN, CDR2 SYDVKM. The V gene lost 5 bases and the J gene lost 8 bases, with 12 bases spanning the gap. The CDR3 covers 12 residues. CDR3 sequence reads: CASSGLRLGYTF. CDR3 in DNA: TGTGCCAGCAGTGGGCTTCGGTTAGGCTACACCTTC.